This is a list of T cell receptor beta chains from one sample in a study of graft-versus-host responses after intestinal transplantation. These receptors are not linked to any known antigen. Profiling relied on immunoSEQ multiplex PCR, and the TCRdb table lists in-frame clones only, not all of them. Among 80,000 to 100,000 clones listed, roughly 89% were seen once. The sample in question was unstimulated CD4+ T cells sorted from spleen or lymph node cells, obtained before intestinal transplant. The receptors were sampled from a human donor who received an intestinal transplant. The CDR3 runs from the conserved cysteine through the conserved F or W. Each record gives: V gene, D gene, clone size, J gene, CDR3 protein. D genes are given only for firm matches. Not all rows give a size; the values are once, few, many and, for expanded clones, a class.

>TRBV5-1|TRBD1|-|TRBJ2-7
CASSLPGTGFYEQYF
>TRBV6-1|TRBD1|-|TRBJ1-1
CASSETWTGGTTEAFF
>TRBV11-2|-|few|TRBJ2-1
CASSLATHNEQFF
>TRBV6-5|TRBD1|once|TRBJ1-4
CATRQGSEKLFF
>TRBV5-4|TRBD1|once|TRBJ2-7
CASSRSSGTGGGYEQYF
>TRBV6-5|TRBD1|-|TRBJ1-1
CASSPGTGVYTEAFF
>TRBV27|-|-|TRBJ1-2
CASSPQAGFGYTF
>TRBV6-5|TRBD1|once|TRBJ1-1
CASSKTGGWNTEAFF
>TRBV27|TRBD2|-|TRBJ2-3
CASSSLAGVWDTQYF
>TRBV5-4|TRBD2|-|TRBJ2-5
CASSLRGRGETQYF
>TRBV10-3|TRBD1|-|TRBJ2-7
CATDLSDRVVYEQYF
>TRBV6-5|-|-|TRBJ2-7
CASSYSGGGPSYEQYF
>TRBV15|TRBD1|-|TRBJ2-7
CATSRDTSRGQGYLMKQYF
>TRBV29-1|-|-|TRBJ1-3
CSVGGSGGNTIYF
>TRBV7-2|-|-|TRBJ1-1
CASSLDSSNTEAFF
>TRBV10-1|TRBD1|-|TRBJ2-7
CASSPGTGDGDEQYF
>TRBV6-6|-|-|TRBJ1-2
CASSRDYGYTF
>TRBV11-2|TRBD1|-|TRBJ2-3
CASSLLGTGGTDTQYF
>TRBV7-6|TRBD1|-|TRBJ1-2
CASSSFERQGQANYGYTF
>TRBV5-6|-|-|TRBJ2-5
CASSLPRGETQYF
>TRBV6-5|-|-|TRBJ2-1
CASSYSSHEQFF
>TRBV28|TRBD2|-|TRBJ2-5
CASSRRLAGVGETQYF
>TRBV5-1|-|-|TRBJ1-4
CASSPSGASNEKLFF
>TRBV27|-|-|TRBJ1-6
CASSFTGSSYNSPLHF
>TRBV5-1|TRBD1|-|TRBJ1-4
CASSLTGQGFEKLFF
>TRBV28|-|-|TRBJ2-7
CASSFGQYEQYF
>TRBV7-2|-|-|TRBJ1-5
CASSLGINQPQHF
>TRBV25-1|-|once|TRBJ1-6
CASSLMGQSSPLHF
>TRBV5-6|-|-|TRBJ2-6
CASSPFRESISGANVLTF
>TRBV18|TRBD1|-|TRBJ2-7
CASSPTAKWTGFSYEQYF
>TRBV5-1|-|-|TRBJ2-3
CASSPWDFSTDTQYF
>TRBV6-1|TRBD1|-|TRBJ2-1
CASSVQATGAAYNEQFF